Presented here are 19 T cell receptor beta chains from one specimen sequenced in a study of post-analysis software for immune sequencing data. Notes on the study in general: The study found TRBV5-6, TRBV5-1 and TRBV20-1 among a handful of TRBV segments more frequent in patients than controls.

Sequencing libraries made from TCR beta cDNA carried unique molecular identifiers. Each CDR3 protein gets one entry after TCRdb re-called the PCR reads with MiXCR. The profile shows fewer than 900,000 distinct CDR3 sequences, more than 45% of them singletons. These receptors' targets are unknown. Sequenced sample: blood. All receptors derive from a girl aged 5 to 17 with multiple sclerosis.

As for this clonotype: The junction does not match germline at one end; this may be a read error. The chain uses TRBV27 and TRBJ2-5; 10 bases align to TRBD1. The CDR3 is 15 residues long. Germline V gives CDR1 MNHEY, CDR2 SMNVEV (reference sequence). CDR3 DNA sequence: TGTACCAGCAGTTTAGGGACAGGGGTAAAAGAGACCCAGTACTTC. Translating it yields CTSSLGTGVKETQYF.

V and J are TRBV12-3 or TRBV12-4 and TRBJ2-1; D might be TRBD2 (5 bases). The CDR3 contains 16 residues. V dropped 3 bases and J dropped 0 bases, with 12 bases sitting between them. The DNA of the CDR3 is TGTGCCAGCAGTTTCCGACTATTTCGCTCCTACAATGAGCAGTTCTTC. As protein: CASSFRLFRSYNEQFF.

The DNA of the CDR3 is TGTGCCTGGAGTGTGAGATACGAGCAGTACTTC. This sequence encodes CAWSVRYEQYF. The chain uses TRBV30 and TRBJ2-5; D remains ambiguous. Matching the DNA end better, TRBJ2-7 makes the J call doubtful. Germline V gene sequence: CDR1 GTSNPN, CDR2 SVGIG (reference sequence). This CDR3 spans 11 amino acids.

The chain carries TRBV20-1 and TRBJ1-5; the D gene is possibly TRBD1 (5 bases). V lost 0 bases to trimming and J lost 3 bases, with 15 bases between them. CDR1 is DFQATT, CDR2 SNEGSKA, per germline (reference sequence). The CDR3 loop spans 16 amino acids. The CDR3 DNA sequence: TGCAGTGCTAGAGAGAGTGGGAGGGGCCCCAATCAGCCCCAGCATTTT. It translates to CSARESGRGPNQPQHF.

Only one count was recorded for this clonotype. The chain employs TRBV27 and TRBJ1-1; D may be TRBD1 (5 bases). Per the germline V gene, CDR1 is MNHEY and CDR2 is SMNVEV (reference sequence). Trimming removed 5 bases at V and 5 bases at J, with 18 bases between. The CDR3 is 15 amino acids. CDR3: CASSASGGGTTEAFF. The CDR3 region has the DNA TGTGCCAGCAGTGCCTCGGGGGGGGGAACTACTGAAGCTTTCTTT.

The chain joins TRBV4-1 to TRBJ1-2; no clear D gene. The CDR3 runs to 14 residues. Trimming removed 4 bases at V and 4 bases at J, with 13 bases between. Germline assignment: CDR1 MGHRA and CDR2 YSYEKL. CDR3 protein: CASSRNVAVYGYTF. The CDR3 DNA sequence: TGCGCCAGCAGCCGAAACGTCGCGGTCTATGGCTACACCTTC.

V and J are TRBV2 and TRBJ2-1, with 10 bases lining up with TRBD2. Germline CDR1 and CDR2: SNHLY and FYNNEI. V trimming: 5 bases; J trimming: 4 bases; junction bases outside the gene matches: 8. The CDR3 spans 16 residues. The CDR3 loop reads CASSPPGLAIYNEQFF. The CDR3 DNA reads as TGTGCCAGCAGTCCCCCGGGACTAGCGATTTACAATGAGCAGTTCTTC.

The genes are TRBV20-1 and TRBJ2-7, with TRBD2 matching 9 bases. The germline CDR1 and CDR2 sequences are DFQATT and SNEGSKA (reference sequence). J was trimmed by 3 bases and V by 1 base; bases with no gene match: 7. The CDR3 has 15 amino acids. The CDR3 loop reads CSARVVGTSLYEQYF. The CDR3 bases are TGCAGTGCTAGAGTTGTCGGGACTAGCCTCTACGAGCAGTACTTC.

The chain uses TRBV13 and TRBJ1-1; TRBD1 aligns across 7 bases. This CDR3 has 18 amino acids. Losses at the gene ends were 3 bases for V and 0 bases for J; bases not matched to a gene: 13. Germline assignment: CDR1 PRHDT and CDR2 FYEKMQ (reference sequence). The CDR3 reads CASSLRGPGGYMNTEAFF. Here the CDR3 DNA reads TGTGCCAGCAGCTTGCGTGGGCCAGGGGGTTATATGAACACTGAAGCTTTCTTT.

This clonotype turned up a few times. V usage is TRBV6-1 and J usage is TRBJ2-7; 7 positions match TRBD2. The CDR3 has 13 residues. Looked up from germline, CDR1 is MNHNS and CDR2 is SASEGT. Germline trimming cut 3 bases from V and 3 bases from J; bases unmatched to any gene: 2. CDR3: CASSDGGGYEQYF. In nucleotides, the CDR3 is TGTGCCAGCAGTGATGGGGGGGGCTACGAGCAGTACTTC.

With respect to this clonotype: The junction shows a germline mismatch at one end, possibly a read error. The chain combines TRBV7-2 with TRBJ2-1; the match to TRBD2 covers 11 bases. This CDR3 is built from 17 residues. Per the germline V gene, CDR1 is SGHTA and CDR2 is FQGNSA. The CDR3 reads CASSLAPSGRPRGEQVF. The CDR3 DNA reads as TGTGCCAGCAGCTTAGCTCCTAGCGGGAGGCCGAGGGGTGAGCAGGTCTTC.

Only a few counts were recorded for this clonotype. V and J are TRBV5-1 and TRBJ2-6; D unclear. This CDR3 has 16 amino acids. CDR1 is SGHRS and CDR2 is YFSETQ in the germline V gene. V was clipped by 0 bases and J by 0 bases, with 7 bases between them. The CDR3 protein is CASSLGAHSGANVLTF. CDR3 nucleotide sequence: TGCGCCAGCAGCTTGGGCGCCCACTCTGGGGCCAACGTCCTGACTTTC. Full variable domain (remainder filled in from reference TRBV5-1 and TRBJ2-6): KAGVTQTPRYLIKTRGQQVTLSCSPISGHRSVSWYQQTPGQGLQFLFEYFSETQRNKGNFPGRFSGRQFSNSRSEMNVSTLELGDSALYLCASSLGAHSGANVLTFGAGSRLTVL.

In DNA form, the CDR3 reads TGTGCCAGCAGGCCCCGCGTGACAGGGGTGGACTACACCTTC. Amino acids: CASRPRVTGVDYTF. The J gene is TRBJ1-2, the V gene TRBV6-5; 8 bases map to TRBD1. V dropped 6 bases and J dropped 10; count of bases not matched to a gene: 13. This CDR3 is built from 14 residues. CDR1 and CDR2 (germline): MNHEY, SVGAGI.

The chain couples TRBV4-2 to TRBJ2-5; 7 bases are shared with TRBD2. The CDR3 is 15 amino acids. Looked up from germline, CDR1 is LGHNA and CDR2 is YNFKEQ. V shed 0 bases and J 1 base; nucleotides not matched to a gene: 2. CDR3 sequence (DNA): TGTGCCAGCAGCCAAGAACAGCGGGGCCAAGAGACCCAGTACTTC. It translates to CASSQEQRGQETQYF.

This clonotype was seen a few times. This chain connects TRBV5-5 to TRBJ1-1; 8 bases line up with TRBD1. This CDR3 contains 13 residues. V shed 4 bases and J 6 bases; nucleotides not matched to a gene: 5. Germline V CDR1 and CDR2: SGHKS, YYEKEE (reference sequence). The CDR3 DNA reads as TGTGCCAGCAGCCCAGGGGGCTCCCCTGAAGCTTTCTTT. Translation: CASSPGGSPEAFF.

The V gene is TRBV14, the J gene TRBJ2-5, with D unclear. V was cut by 4 bases and J by 13 bases, with 16 bases left in between. The length of the CDR3 is 12 residues. Germline V gene sequence: CDR1 SGHDN, CDR2 FVKESK. The CDR3 DNA reads as TGTGCCAGCAGCCTCCCTTGGGGAAATACGTACTTC. It codes for CASSLPWGNTYF.

The V gene is TRBV7-9, the J gene TRBJ1-2; D is undetermined. V was cut by 2 bases and J by 4 bases, with 17 bases left in between. The CDR3 totals 16 residues. Germline V gives CDR1 SEHNR, CDR2 FQNEAQ (reference sequence). CDR3 bases: TGTGCCAGCAGCTTAATGGGAGGGAAGTCAAGCTATGGCTACACCTTC. This translates into CASSLMGGKSSYGYTF.

The chain couples TRBV9 to TRBJ2-5; a weak D match, TRBD2 (6 bases). With 4 bases removed from V and 5 bases from J, the gap between germline ends came to 21 bases. The germline V gene has CDR1 SGDLS and CDR2 YYNGEE. This CDR3 is built from 16 residues. The CDR3 coding sequence is TGTGCCAGCAGCTCTCCCCACGGGACTGACAGTGAGACCCAGTACTTC. This encodes CASSSPHGTDSETQYF.

This clonotype was seen at least ten times. The chain uses TRBV12-3 or TRBV12-4 and TRBJ2-7; 7 bases agree with TRBD2. This CDR3 is 14 amino acids long. V lost 4 bases to trimming and J lost 4 bases; unmatched junction nucleotides: 7. CDR3 region: CASSWGGSSYEQYF. Written as DNA, the CDR3 is TGTGCCAGCAGTTGGGGAGGGAGTTCGTACGAGCAGTACTTC.